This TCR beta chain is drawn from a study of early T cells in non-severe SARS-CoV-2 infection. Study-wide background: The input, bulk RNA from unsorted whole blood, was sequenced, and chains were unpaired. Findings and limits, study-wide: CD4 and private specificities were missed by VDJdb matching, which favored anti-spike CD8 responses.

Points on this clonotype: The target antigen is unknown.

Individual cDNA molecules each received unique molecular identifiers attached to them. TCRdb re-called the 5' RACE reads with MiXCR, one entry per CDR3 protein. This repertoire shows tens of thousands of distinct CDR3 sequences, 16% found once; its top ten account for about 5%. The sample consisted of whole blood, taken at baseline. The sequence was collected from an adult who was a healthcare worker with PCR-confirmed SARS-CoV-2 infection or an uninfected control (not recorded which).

Here the CDR3 DNA reads TGTGCCAGCAGCCCGTGGGAGGGGAACACTGAAGCTTTCTTT. Residues: CASSPWEGNTEAFF. The V and J genes are TRBV5-4 and TRBJ1-1; unclear D gene. The CDR3 sequence is 14 residues long. Trimming removed 4 bases at V and 1 base at J, with 11 bases between. Germline V gene sequence: CDR1 SGHNT, CDR2 YYREEE (reference sequence).